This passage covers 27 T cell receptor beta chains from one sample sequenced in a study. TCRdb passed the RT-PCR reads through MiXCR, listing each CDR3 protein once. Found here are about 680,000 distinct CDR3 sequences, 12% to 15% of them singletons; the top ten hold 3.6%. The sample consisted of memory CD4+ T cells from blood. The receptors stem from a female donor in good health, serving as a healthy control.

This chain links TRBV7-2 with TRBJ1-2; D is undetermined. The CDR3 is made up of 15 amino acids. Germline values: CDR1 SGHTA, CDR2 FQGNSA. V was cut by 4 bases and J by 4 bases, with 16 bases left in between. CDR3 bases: TGTGCCAGCAGCTCACCGGGCCGAGGTTCCTATGGCTACACCTTC. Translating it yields CASSSPGRGSYGYTF. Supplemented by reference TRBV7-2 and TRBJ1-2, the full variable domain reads GAGVSQSPSNKVTEKGKDVELRCDPISGHTALYWYRQSLGQGLEFLIYFQGNSAPDKSGLPSDRFSAERTGGSVSTLTIQRTQQEDSAVYLCASSSPGRGSYGYTFGSGTRLTVV.

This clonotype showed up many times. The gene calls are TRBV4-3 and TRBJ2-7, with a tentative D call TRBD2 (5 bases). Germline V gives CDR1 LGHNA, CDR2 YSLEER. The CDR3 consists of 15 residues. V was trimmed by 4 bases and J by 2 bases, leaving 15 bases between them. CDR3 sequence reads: CASSPRGTGTYEQYF. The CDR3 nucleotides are TGCGCCAGCAGCCCCCGGGGAACTGGTACCTACGAGCAGTACTTC.

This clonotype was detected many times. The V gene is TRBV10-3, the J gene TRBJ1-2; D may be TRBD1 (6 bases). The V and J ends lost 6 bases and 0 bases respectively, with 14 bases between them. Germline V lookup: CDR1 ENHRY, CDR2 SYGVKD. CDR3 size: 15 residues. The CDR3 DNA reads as TGTGCCATCAGGACTGATGGGGGCTCTAACTATGGCTACACCTTC. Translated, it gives CAIRTDGGSNYGYTF.

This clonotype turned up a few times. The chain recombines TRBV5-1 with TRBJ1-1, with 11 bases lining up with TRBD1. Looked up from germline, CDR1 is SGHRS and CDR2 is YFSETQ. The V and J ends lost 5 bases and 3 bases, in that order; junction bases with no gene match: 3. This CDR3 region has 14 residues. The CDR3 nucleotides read TGCGCCAGCAGAGGGACAGGGGGTGACACTGAAGCTTTCTTT. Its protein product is CASRGTGGDTEAFF.

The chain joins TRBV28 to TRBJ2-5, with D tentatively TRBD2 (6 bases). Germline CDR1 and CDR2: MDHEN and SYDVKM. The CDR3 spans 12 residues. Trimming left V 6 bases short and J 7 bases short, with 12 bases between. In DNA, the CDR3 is TGTGCCAGCAGCGGGGGTCCGGGGACCCAGTACTTC. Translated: CASSGGPGTQYF.

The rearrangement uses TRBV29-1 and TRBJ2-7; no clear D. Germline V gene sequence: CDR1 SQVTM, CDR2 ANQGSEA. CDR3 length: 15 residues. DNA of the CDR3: TGCAGAGTTAGAACCCAGGACCCCGTGGCCTACGAGCAGTACTTC. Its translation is CRVRTQDPVAYEQYF.

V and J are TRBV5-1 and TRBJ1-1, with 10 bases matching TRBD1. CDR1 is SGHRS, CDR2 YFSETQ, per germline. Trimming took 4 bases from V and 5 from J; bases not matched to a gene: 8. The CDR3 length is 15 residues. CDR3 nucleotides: TGCGCCAGCAGCGGTTGGACAGGGGGGGGGACTGAAGCTTTCTTT. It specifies CASSGWTGGGTEAFF.

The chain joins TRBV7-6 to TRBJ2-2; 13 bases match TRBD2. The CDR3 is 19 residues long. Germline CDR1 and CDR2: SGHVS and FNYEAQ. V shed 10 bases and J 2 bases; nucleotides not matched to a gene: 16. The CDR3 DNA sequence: TGTGCCACTCGGACTAGCGGGAGTAGATGGGGGTCTAACACCGGGGAGCTGTTTTTT. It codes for CATRTSGSRWGSNTGELFF.

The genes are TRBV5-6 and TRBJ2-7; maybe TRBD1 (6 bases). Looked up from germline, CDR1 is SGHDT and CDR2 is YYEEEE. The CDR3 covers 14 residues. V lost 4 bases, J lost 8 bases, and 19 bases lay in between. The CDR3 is CASSHRFITGKQYF. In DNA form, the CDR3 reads TGTGCCAGCAGCCATCGTTTTATTACAGGGAAGCAGTACTTC.

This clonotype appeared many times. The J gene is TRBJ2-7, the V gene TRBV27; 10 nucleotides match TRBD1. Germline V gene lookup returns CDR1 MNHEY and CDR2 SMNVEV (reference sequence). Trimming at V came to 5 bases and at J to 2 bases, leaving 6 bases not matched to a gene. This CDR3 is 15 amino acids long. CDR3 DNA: TGTGCCAGCAGTCTCCGCGGGACAGGGGCCTACGAGCAGTACTTC. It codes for CASSLRGTGAYEQYF.

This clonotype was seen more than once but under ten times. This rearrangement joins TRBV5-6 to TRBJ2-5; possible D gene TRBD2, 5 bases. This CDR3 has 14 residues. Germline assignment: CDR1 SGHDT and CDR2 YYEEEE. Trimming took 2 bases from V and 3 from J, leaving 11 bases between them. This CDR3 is CASSFGVREETQYF. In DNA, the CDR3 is TGTGCCAGCAGCTTCGGGGTACGGGAAGAGACCCAGTACTTC. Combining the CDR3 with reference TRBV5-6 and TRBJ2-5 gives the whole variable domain DAGVTQSPTHLIKTRGQQVTLRCSPKSGHDTVSWYQQALGQGPQFIFQYYEEEERQRGNFPDRFSGHQFPNYSSELNVNALLLGDSALYLCASSFGVREETQYFGPGTRLLVL.

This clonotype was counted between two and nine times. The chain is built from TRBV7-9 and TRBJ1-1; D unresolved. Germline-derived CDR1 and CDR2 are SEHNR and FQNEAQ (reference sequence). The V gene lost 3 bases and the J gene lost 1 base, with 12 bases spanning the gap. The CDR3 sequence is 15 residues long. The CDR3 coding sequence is TGTGCCAGCAGCTTCAGCCCCAACGGGAACACTGAAGCTTTCTTT. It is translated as CASSFSPNGNTEAFF. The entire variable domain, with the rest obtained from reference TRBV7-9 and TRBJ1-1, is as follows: DTGVSQNPRHKITKRGQNVTFRCDPISEHNRLYWYRQTLGQGPEFLTYFQNEAQLEKSRLLSDRFSAERPKGSFSTLEIQRTEQGDSAMYLCASSFSPNGNTEAFFGQGTRLTVV.

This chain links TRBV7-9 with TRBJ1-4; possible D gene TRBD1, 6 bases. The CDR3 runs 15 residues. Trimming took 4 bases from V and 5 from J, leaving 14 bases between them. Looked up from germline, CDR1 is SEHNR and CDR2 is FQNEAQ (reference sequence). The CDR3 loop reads CASSSRGGGNEKLFF. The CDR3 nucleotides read TGTGCCAGCAGCTCCAGGGGAGGCGGGAATGAAAAACTGTTTTTT.

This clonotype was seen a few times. In DNA form, the CDR3 reads TGTGCCAGCGGAGGGAGTATTGGCAATTCACCCCTCCACTTT. It specifies CASGGSIGNSPLHF. V and J are TRBV12-3 or TRBV12-4 and TRBJ1-6, with D unclear. V was clipped by 8 bases and J by 7 bases, with 15 bases between them. CDR3 length equals 14 residues.

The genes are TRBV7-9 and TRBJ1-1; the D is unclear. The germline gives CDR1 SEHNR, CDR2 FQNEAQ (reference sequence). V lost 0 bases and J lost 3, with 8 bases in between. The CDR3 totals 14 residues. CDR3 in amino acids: CASSLAVGDTEAFF. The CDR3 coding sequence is TGTGCCAGCAGCTTAGCTGTCGGTGACACTGAAGCTTTCTTT.

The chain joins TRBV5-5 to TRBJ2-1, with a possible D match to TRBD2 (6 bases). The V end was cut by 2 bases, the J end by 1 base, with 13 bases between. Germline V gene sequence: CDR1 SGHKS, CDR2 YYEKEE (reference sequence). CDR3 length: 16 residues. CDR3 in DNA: TGTGCCAGCAGCTTTAGCCTTAGCGGTTCCTACAATGAGCAGTTCTTC. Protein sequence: CASSFSLSGSYNEQFF.

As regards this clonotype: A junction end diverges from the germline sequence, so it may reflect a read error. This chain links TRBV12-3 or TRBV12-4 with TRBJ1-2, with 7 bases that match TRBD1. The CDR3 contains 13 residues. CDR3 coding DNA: TGTGCCAGCAGTTTAGGCGGCGGGACAGTCTCTCCTTTC. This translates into CASSLGGGTVSPF.

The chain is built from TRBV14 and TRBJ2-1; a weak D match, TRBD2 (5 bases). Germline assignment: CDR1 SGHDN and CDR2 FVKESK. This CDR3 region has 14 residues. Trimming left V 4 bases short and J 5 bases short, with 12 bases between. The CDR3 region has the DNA TGTGCCAGCAGCCCAGGACTCCCAGACAATGAGCAGTTCTTC. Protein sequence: CASSPGLPDNEQFF.

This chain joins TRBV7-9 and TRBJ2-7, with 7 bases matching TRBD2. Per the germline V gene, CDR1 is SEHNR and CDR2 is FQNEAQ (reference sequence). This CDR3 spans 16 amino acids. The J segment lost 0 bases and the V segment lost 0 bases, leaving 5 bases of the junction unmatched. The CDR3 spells CASSLAAGAGSYEQYF. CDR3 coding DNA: TGTGCCAGCAGCTTAGCGGCGGGAGCGGGCTCCTACGAGCAGTACTTC.

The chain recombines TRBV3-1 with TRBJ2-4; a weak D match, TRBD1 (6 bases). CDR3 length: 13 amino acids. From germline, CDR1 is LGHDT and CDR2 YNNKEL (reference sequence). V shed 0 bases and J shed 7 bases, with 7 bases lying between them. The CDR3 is CASSQEGANIQYF. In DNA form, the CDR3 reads TGTGCCAGCAGCCAAGAGGGGGCGAACATTCAGTACTTC.

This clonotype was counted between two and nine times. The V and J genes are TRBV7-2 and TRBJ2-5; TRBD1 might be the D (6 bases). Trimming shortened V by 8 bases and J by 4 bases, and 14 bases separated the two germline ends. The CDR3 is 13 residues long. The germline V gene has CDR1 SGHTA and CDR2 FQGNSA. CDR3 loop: CASGAGDRETQYF. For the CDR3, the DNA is TGTGCCAGCGGCGCAGGGGATCGAGAGACCCAGTACTTC.

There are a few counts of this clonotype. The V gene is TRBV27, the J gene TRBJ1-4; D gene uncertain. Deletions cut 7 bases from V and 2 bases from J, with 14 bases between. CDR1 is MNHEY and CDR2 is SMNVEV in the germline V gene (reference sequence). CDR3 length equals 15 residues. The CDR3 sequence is CASKDYSGTNEKLFF. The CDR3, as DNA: TGTGCCAGCAAAGACTACAGTGGCACTAATGAAAAACTGTTTTTT.

CDR3 DNA: TGTGCCAGCAGCTTATTTTTACGTGGGGAGCTGTTTTTT. Translation: CASSLFLRGELFF. The rearrangement uses TRBV7-6 and TRBJ2-2; no clear D gene. Germline lookup yields CDR1 SGHVS and CDR2 FNYEAQ. V lost 2 bases, J lost 8 bases, and 9 bases lay in between. The CDR3 extends over 13 amino acids.

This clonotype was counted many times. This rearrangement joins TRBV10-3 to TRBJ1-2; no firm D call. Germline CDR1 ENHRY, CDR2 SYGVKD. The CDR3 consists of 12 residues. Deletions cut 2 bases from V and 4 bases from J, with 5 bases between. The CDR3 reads CAISESFYGYTF. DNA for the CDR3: TGTGCCATCAGTGAGAGTTTCTATGGCTACACCTTC.

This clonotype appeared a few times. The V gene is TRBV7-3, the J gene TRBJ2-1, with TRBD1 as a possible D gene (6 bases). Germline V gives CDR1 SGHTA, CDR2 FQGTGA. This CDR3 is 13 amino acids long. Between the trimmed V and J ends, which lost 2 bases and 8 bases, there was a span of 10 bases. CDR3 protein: CASSLQGSDEQFF. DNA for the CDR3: TGTGCCAGCAGCTTACAGGGGTCCGATGAGCAGTTCTTC.

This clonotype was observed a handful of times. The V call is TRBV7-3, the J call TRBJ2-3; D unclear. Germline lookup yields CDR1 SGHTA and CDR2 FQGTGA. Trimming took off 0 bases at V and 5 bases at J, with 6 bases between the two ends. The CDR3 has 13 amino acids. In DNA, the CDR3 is TGTGCCAGCAGCTTAACCGCACTAGATACGCAGTATTTT. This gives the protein CASSLTALDTQYF.

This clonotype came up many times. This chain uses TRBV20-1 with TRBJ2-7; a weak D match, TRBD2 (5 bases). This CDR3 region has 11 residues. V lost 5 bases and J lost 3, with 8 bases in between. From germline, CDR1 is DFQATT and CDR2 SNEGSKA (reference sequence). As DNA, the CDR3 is TGCAGTGCTCTACGGGGCTACGAGCAGTACTTC. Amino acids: CSALRGYEQYF.